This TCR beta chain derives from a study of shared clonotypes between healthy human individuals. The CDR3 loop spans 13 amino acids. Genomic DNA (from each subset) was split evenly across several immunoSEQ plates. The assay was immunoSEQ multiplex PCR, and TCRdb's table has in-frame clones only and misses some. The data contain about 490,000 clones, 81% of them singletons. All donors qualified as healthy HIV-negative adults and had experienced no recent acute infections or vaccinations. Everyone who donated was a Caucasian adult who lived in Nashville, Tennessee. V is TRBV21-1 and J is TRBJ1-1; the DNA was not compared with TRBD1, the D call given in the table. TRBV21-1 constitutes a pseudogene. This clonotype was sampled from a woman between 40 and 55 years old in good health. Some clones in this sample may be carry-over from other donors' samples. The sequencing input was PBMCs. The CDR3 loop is CASPGQGGTEAFF. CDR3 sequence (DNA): TGTGCCAGCCCCGGGCAGGGCGGCACTGAAGCTTTCTTT.